Below, 21 T cell receptor beta chains from the same sample are listed, as sequenced in a study of T-cell reconstitution after alpha-beta-depleted transplantation in children. Construction of the TCRbeta library involved unique molecular identifiers. MiXCR was run by TCRdb on the PCR reads, yielding one entry per CDR3 protein. The sample has around 440,000 distinct CDR3 sequences; roughly a tenth are singletons. The sequenced sample was PBMCs, obtained before TCRalphabeta/CD19-depleted stem cell transplant. Receptor source: a child aged 2-15 years with inherited bone marrow failure, due to receive a stem cell transplant.

This clonotype was observed at least ten times. This sequence joins TRBV27 and TRBJ2-1; 12 bases agree with TRBD2. The V gene end was trimmed by 2 bases and the J gene end by 4 bases; junction bases not matched to a gene: 6. Germline V gene lookup returns CDR1 MNHEY and CDR2 SMNVEV (reference sequence). The length of the CDR3 is 17 residues. CDR3 amino acids: CASSLILAGGPYNEQFF. The CDR3 region has the DNA TGTGCCAGCAGTTTAATTCTAGCGGGAGGGCCTTACAATGAGCAGTTCTTC.

The rearrangement joins TRBV4-3 to TRBJ2-5; D tentatively reads TRBD1 or TRBD2 (5 bases each). The CDR3 covers 16 residues. Trimming removed 0 bases at V and 1 base at J, with 12 bases between. The germline CDR1 and CDR2 sequences are LGHNA and YSLEER. The CDR3 region is CASSQEGEGTQETQYF. The CDR3 DNA follows: TGCGCCAGCAGCCAAGAGGGTGAGGGGACCCAAGAGACCCAGTACTTC.

This clonotype came up a few times. The chain links TRBV18 to TRBJ2-1; D remains unclear. Germline V gives CDR1 KGHSH, CDR2 LQKENI. V was clipped by 3 bases and J by 7 bases, with 10 bases between them. The CDR3 runs 13 residues. The CDR3 spells CASSPRLENEQFF. The CDR3 DNA is TGTGCCAGCTCACCTCGATTGGAAAATGAGCAGTTCTTC.

This clonotype occurred many times. This CDR3 reads CASSQDTGTRLYEQYF. The CDR3 coding sequence is TGCGCCAGCAGCCAAGATACCGGGACGAGGCTCTACGAGCAGTACTTC. The chain joins TRBV4-1 to TRBJ2-7; D is possibly TRBD1 or TRBD2 (5 bases each). Germline V CDR1 and CDR2: MGHRA, YSYEKL. The CDR3 has 16 residues. V was clipped by 0 bases and J by 3 bases, with 15 bases between them.

At least ten counts were recorded for this clonotype. The rearrangement uses TRBV20-1 and TRBJ2-2, with TRBD2 matching 10 bases. The V and J ends lost 5 bases and 2 bases, in that order; junction bases with no gene match: 5. The germline gives CDR1 DFQATT, CDR2 SNEGSKA (reference sequence). The CDR3 has 15 residues. CDR3 coding DNA: TGCAGTGCTGGCGGGACTAGCGATAACACCGGGGAGCTGTTTTTT. Protein product: CSAGGTSDNTGELFF.

A remark on this clonotype: A much larger clone lies a single base off, so this may be a read error. The J gene is TRBJ1-1, the V gene TRBV27; the D gene is possibly TRBD1 (6 bases). V gave up 7 bases and J gave up 6 bases, with 24 bases separating them. The CDR3 has 16 amino acids. CDR1 and CDR2 (germline): MNHEY, SMNVEV (reference sequence). CDR3 residues: CASTLRPPGAVPEAFF. CDR3 DNA sequence: TGTGCCAGCACCCTACGACCGCCGGGGGCCGTCCCTGAAGCTTTCTTT.

Ten or more counts support this clonotype. The chain joins TRBV12-3 or TRBV12-4 to TRBJ2-6, with D unclear. This CDR3 region has 15 residues. V was pared by 4 bases and J by 0 bases, with 7 bases between. CDR3 DNA: TGTGCCAGCAGTTCCCGAAACTCTGGGGCCAACGTCCTGACTTTC. Amino acid sequence: CASSSRNSGANVLTF.

The table lists this clonotype with many counts. V gene TRBV6-1 combines with J gene TRBJ1-3; TRBD1 aligns across 8 bases. Per the germline V gene, CDR1 is MNHNS and CDR2 is SASEGT. The CDR3 is 17 residues long. Trimming at V came to 5 bases and at J to 0 bases, leaving 9 bases not matched to a gene. The CDR3 region has the DNA TGTGCCAGCAGTCACCAGGACAGGGCAAGCTCTGGAAACACCATATATTTT. It yields the protein CASSHQDRASSGNTIYF.

This clonotype came up a few times. The chain employs TRBV20-1 and TRBJ2-1, with TRBD2 matching over 16 bases. Trimming cost V 6 bases and J 12 bases; bases outside gene matches: 8. The V gene's germline CDR1 is DFQATT and CDR2 SNEGSKA (reference sequence). There are 14 residues in the CDR3. The CDR3 DNA sequence: TGCAGTGCCACCGGGACTAGCGGGAGGGCTGCGCAGTTCTTC. This codes for CSATGTSGRAAQFF.

This clonotype was found many times. V and J are TRBV5-1 and TRBJ1-4, with 7 bases fitting TRBD1. Per germline, CDR1 SGHRS and CDR2 YFSETQ. The CDR3 has 14 amino acids. J lost 5 bases, V lost 4 bases, and 5 bases had no gene match. DNA of the CDR3: TGCGCCAGCAGCCCGACAGGGACAAATGAAAAACTGTTTTTT. Protein: CASSPTGTNEKLFF.

There are many counts of this clonotype. The V gene is TRBV7-9, the J gene TRBJ2-2; 8 bases map to TRBD2. Trimming took 8 bases from V and 1 from J; bases not matched to a gene: 6. The CDR3 runs 15 residues. Germline V gene lookup returns CDR1 SEHNR and CDR2 FQNEAQ (reference sequence). CDR3 sequence (DNA): TGTGCCAGCGGCCCCGGGAGGGGGAACACCGGGGAGCTGTTTTTT. The encoded protein is CASGPGRGNTGELFF.

J is TRBJ2-7 and V is TRBV4-1; D is perhaps TRBD2 (5 bases). CDR3 size: 17 residues. The germline V and J ends were trimmed by 0 bases and 3 bases, with 18 bases remaining between them. Per the germline V gene, CDR1 is MGHRA and CDR2 is YSYEKL. This CDR3 reads CASSQDEAGPIHYEQYF. CDR3 DNA sequence: TGCGCCAGCAGCCAAGATGAGGCGGGCCCCATCCACTACGAGCAGTACTTC.

This clonotype was observed once. The genes are TRBV20-1 and TRBJ1-2; D is unresolved. The germline V and J ends were trimmed by 0 bases and 4 bases, with 9 bases remaining between them. CDR1 and CDR2 (germline): DFQATT, SNEGSKA (reference sequence). CDR3 length: 13 residues. The DNA for the CDR3 is TGCAGTGCTAGAGATCTGGCCGCCTATGGCTACACCTTC. Translated, it gives CSARDLAAYGYTF.

CDR3 loop: CASSLVPPSSGANVLTF. As DNA, the CDR3 is TGTGCCAGCAGTTTAGTCCCCCCCTCCTCTGGGGCCAACGTCCTGACTTTC. The V call is TRBV28, the J call TRBJ2-6, with unresolved D. Germline CDR1 is MDHEN and CDR2 is SYDVKM. The CDR3 length is 17 residues. Trimming shortened V by 2 bases and J by 0 bases, and 11 bases separated the two germline ends.

This clonotype was seen at least ten times. The CDR3 here is CASSLIGVSSYEQYF. As DNA, the CDR3 is TGTGCCAGCAGCTTAATCGGGGTTAGCTCCTACGAGCAGTACTTC. This chain uses TRBV7-2 with TRBJ2-7; maybe TRBD2 (5 bases). The CDR3 spans 15 residues. Per germline, CDR1 SGHTA and CDR2 FQGNSA. The V gene lost 2 bases and the J gene lost 0 bases, with 11 bases spanning the gap.

This clonotype showed up many times. This chain links TRBV27 with TRBJ2-6; D unclear. The length of the CDR3 is 15 residues. Germline V gives CDR1 MNHEY, CDR2 SMNVEV (reference sequence). V lost 3 bases to trimming and J lost 0 bases, with 6 bases between them. The CDR3 loop is CASSFVGSGANVLTF. CDR3 nucleotides: TGTGCCAGCAGTTTCGTAGGCTCTGGGGCCAACGTCCTGACTTTC.

This clonotype was counted between two and nine times. This chain links TRBV20-1 with TRBJ2-7, with 8 bases that match TRBD2. This CDR3 comprises 14 residues. Germline CDR1 is DFQATT and CDR2 is SNEGSKA (reference sequence). The junction had 12 bases not matched to a gene; V was cut back by 6 bases and J by 5 bases. As DNA, the CDR3 is TGCAGTGCCCCGAATCGTCGGGGGGGAAACGAGCAGTACTTC. It is translated as CSAPNRRGGNEQYF.

This clonotype was observed at least ten times. J is TRBJ2-2 and V is TRBV19, with D possibly being TRBD1 (6 bases). The CDR3 has 17 amino acids. The V end was cut by 5 bases, the J end by 0 bases, with 16 bases between. CDR1 is LNHDA and CDR2 is SQIVND in the germline V gene (reference sequence). The CDR3 DNA follows: TGTGCCAGTAGTTGGAGCCGCTGGACAGCGAACACCGGGGAGCTGTTTTTT. It codes for CASSWSRWTANTGELFF.

Here the CDR3 reads CASSLHGELTASYNEQFF. In DNA, the CDR3 is TGTGCCAGCAGCCTCCACGGGGAGCTCACCGCCTCCTACAATGAGCAGTTCTTC. This chain joins TRBV9 and TRBJ2-1; D is perhaps TRBD2 (5 bases). V gave up 4 bases and J gave up 0 bases, with 20 bases separating them. CDR1 is SGDLS and CDR2 is YYNGEE in the germline V gene. This CDR3 contains 18 residues.

This clonotype was found many times. This rearrangement joins TRBV27 to TRBJ2-1, with 10 bases lining up with TRBD2. This CDR3 contains 16 residues. V lost 7 bases and J lost 0; bases outside the gene matches: 6. The germline V gene encodes CDR1 MNHEY and CDR2 SMNVEV (reference sequence). CDR3 in amino acids: CASTSSGRSSYNEQFF. DNA for the CDR3: TGTGCCAGCACCAGTAGCGGGAGGAGCTCCTACAATGAGCAGTTCTTC.

CDR3 sequence (DNA): TGTGCCAGCAGCTTAACGGACTGGGTGGGGGAGACCCAGTACTTC. Its translation is CASSLTDWVGETQYF. The chain is built from TRBV7-2 and TRBJ2-5; perhaps TRBD2 as D (5 bases). CDR1 SGHTA and CDR2 FQGNSA come from the germline V gene. V lost 2 bases and J lost 5, with 15 bases in between. The CDR3 length is 15 residues. Using reference TRBV7-2 and TRBJ2-5 for the parts outside the CDR3, the full variable domain is GAGVSQSPSNKVTEKGKDVELRCDPISGHTALYWYRQSLGQGLEFLIYFQGNSAPDKSGLPSDRFSAERTGGSVSTLTIQRTQQEDSAVYLCASSLTDWVGETQYFGPGTRLLVL.